This is a list of T cell receptor beta chains from one sample in a study of CD8+CD57+ T cells in acquired aplastic anemia. TCRdb redid the calling of the reads with MiXCR, one entry per CDR3 protein. This sample has 150,000 to 200,000 distinct CDR3 sequences, with about two thirds found just once. The sequencing sample was made of sorted CD4+, CD8+, or CD8+CD57+ T cells (not recorded which) from PBMCs. Source of these receptors: a human donor with aplastic anemia. CDR3s include the opening cysteine and the closing phenylalanine or tryptophan.

J gene	V gene	CDR3 protein
TRBJ1-5	TRBV19	CATSAANSNQPQHF
TRBJ2-1	TRBV15	CATSRDGTSAVGGNEQFF
TRBJ2-7	TRBV19	CASASGRMDYEQYF
TRBJ2-5	TRBV12-3/TRBV12-4	CAGSLRRGQGEETQYF
TRBJ1-1	TRBV20-1	CSARVPDRDTEAFF
TRBJ2-7	TRBV7-9	CASSEQTPYEQYF
TRBJ1-1	TRBV5-4	CASSLEGQGRRNTEAFF
TRBJ1-6	TRBV7-9	CASSLVAGVNSPLHF
TRBJ1-1	TRBV19	CASMKNRGEKAFF
TRBJ2-7	TRBV15	CATSRDRAALEQYF
TRBJ2-3	TRBV4-2	CASSQFVGGSTDTQYF
TRBJ2-7	TRBV24-1	CATSDLSPYEQYF
TRBJ1-2	TRBV12-3/TRBV12-4	CASRPSGGYYGYTF
TRBJ1-4	TRBV15	CATSRDWAVRGEKLFF